The clone carrying this T cell receptor (beta chain) has just one count. The sample is drawn from a study of blood T cell repertoires in COVID-19. At the level of the study: Collection of acute and convalescent COVID-19 samples took place in the United States, Italy and Spain. T cells, B-cell-depleted T cells, or PBMCs provided the cDNA or gDNA that served as material.

In the original processing: Reference gene primer amplification yielded estimated nucleated cell counts. Profiling relied on immunoSEQ multiplex PCR, and the TCRdb table lists in-frame clones only, not all of them. V, J and clone size derive from that table, while D and trimming were established from the DNA sequence. The sample records under 300,000 clones, more than 65% being singletons. Germline V gene lookup returns CDR1 SEHNR and CDR2 FQNEAQ (reference sequence). V lost 5 bases, J lost 4 bases, and 23 bases lay in between. This CDR3 is 17 amino acids long. The sequence derives from a woman aged 40 to 49 with active or convalescent COVID-19. The chain combines TRBV7-9 with TRBJ1-2, with a possible D match to TRBD1 (5 bases). The sequenced sample was peripheral blood. The CDR3 region is CASSPVSSRVLVYGYTF. As DNA, the CDR3 is TGTGCCAGCAGCCCGGTTAGTTCCAGGGTGCTGGTCTATGGCTACACCTTC.